A selection of T cell receptor beta chains follows, all from one sample in a study of blood T cell repertoires in COVID-19. The protocol was immunoSEQ multiplex PCR, while the TCRdb copy is restricted to in-frame clones and leaves out a portion. The sample gives approximately 150,000 clones, 80% to 90% of which show up once; over 35% is in the top ten. The specimen was peripheral blood. The receptor source for this set is a man aged 50 to 60 who had recovered from COVID-19. The CDR3 runs from the conserved cysteine through the conserved F or W. A D gene is named only where the DNA matches it firmly. Part of the rows lack a size; the others show once, few, many or a class for expanded clones.

TRBV5-5	TRBJ1-1	13	-	-	TGTGCCAGCAGCGGGGGGTTCGTAGGTGGAGCTTTCTTT	CASSGGFVGGAFF
TRBV19	TRBJ2-6	14	-	-	TGTGCCAGTAGTACCGGGACTGGGGCCAACGTCCTGACTTTC	CASSTGTGANVLTF
TRBV6-2/TRBV6-3	TRBJ2-3	18	-	TRBD2	TGTGCCAGCAGTTACTCGACGTCTAGCGGGGCTAGCACAGATACGCAGTATTTT	CASSYSTSSGASTDTQYF
TRBV6-6	TRBJ2-7	16	-	-	TGTGCCAGCAGAGACCAAGGACAGTCGAGCTCCTACGAGCAGTACTTC	CASRDQGQSSSYEQYF
TRBV30	TRBJ2-5	14	few	TRBD2	TGTGCCTGGAGTGTCCGGGGGGGTCAAGAGACCCAGTACTTC	CAWSVRGGQETQYF
TRBV12-3/TRBV12-4	TRBJ1-1	13	-	-	TGTGCCAGCAGTTTAAGGGGTAACACTGAAGCTTTCTTT	CASSLRGNTEAFF
TRBV14	TRBJ2-7	14	-	TRBD1	TGTGCCAGCAGCCTAGGGGGCTCTGCCTACGAGCAGTACTTC	CASSLGGSAYEQYF
TRBV5-1	TRBJ1-2	14	-	TRBD1	TGCGCCAGCAGCCCGAGGACAGGGGGCTATGGCTACACCTTC	CASSPRTGGYGYTF
TRBV5-4	TRBJ2-5	15	-	TRBD2	TGTGCCAGCAGCCAGGACCCCGGGGGGCAAGAGACCCAGTACTTC	CASSQDPGGQETQYF
TRBV30	TRBJ1-3	13	-	TRBD1	TGTGCCTGGAGTGGGGGACAGGGAAACACCATATATTTT	CAWSGGQGNTIYF
TRBV27	TRBJ2-1	15	-	TRBD2	TGTGCCAGCAGTTTATTAGCGGGGGGCTACAATGAGCAGTTCTTC	CASSLLAGGYNEQFF
TRBV9	TRBJ2-7	15	-	TRBD1	TGTGCCAGCAGCGTAGGGGGGCAGGGGGCCAACGAGCAGTACTTC	CASSVGGQGANEQYF
TRBV2	TRBJ2-1	12	-	TRBD2	TGTGCCAGCAGCCCTACTAGCGGGGGCGGGTTCTTC	CASSPTSGGGFF
TRBV19	TRBJ1-1	18	-	-	TGTGCCAGTAGTATTTTGGGGCTTATTGAAGGGGCCGGCACTGAAGCTTTCTTT	CASSILGLIEGAGTEAFF
TRBV4-1	TRBJ1-2	13	-	-	TGCGCCAGCAGCCAAGAGCAGGGGTCTGGCTACACCTTC	CASSQEQGSGYTF
TRBV7-2	TRBJ2-5	15	few	-	TGTGCCAGCAGCTTAAGCACAGGCATGGTGAAGACCCAGTACTTC	CASSLSTGMVKTQYF
TRBV3-1/TRBV3-2	TRBJ2-5	17	-	-	TGTGCCAGCAGCCAAGAAAACCGGGCAGGGAAGGGGGAGACCCAGTACTTC	CASSQENRAGKGETQYF
TRBV5-1	TRBJ2-5	15	-	TRBD2	TGCGCCAGCAGCCTACTAGCGGTCACAAAAGAGACCCAGTACTTC	CASSLLAVTKETQYF
TRBV27	TRBJ1-2	16	-	-	TGTGCCAGCAGTTTATCACAGGGATCGAGTAACTATGGCTACACCTTC	CASSLSQGSSNYGYTF
TRBV5-6	TRBJ2-5	16	-	TRBD1	TGTGCCAGCAGAATGTTAGGACAGGGTGGTAGGGAGACCCAGTACTTC	CASRMLGQGGRETQYF
TRBV7-2	TRBJ1-5	13	-	TRBD1	TGTGCCAGCAGCCGCCAGGGGGTCCAGCCCCAGCATTTT	CASSRQGVQPQHF
TRBV29-1	TRBJ2-4	13	-	-	TGCAGCGTTGAGCCGGTCGACGCGGGCATTCAGTACTTC	CSVEPVDAGIQYF
TRBV6-6	TRBJ2-2	14	-	-	TGTGCCAGCAGAGGCGGGGGCGAAACCGGGGAGCTGTTTTTT	CASRGGGETGELFF
TRBV9	TRBJ1-1	13	-	-	TGTGCCAGCAGCGTAGGTGGGAGAACTGAAGCTTTCTTT	CASSVGGRTEAFF
TRBV6-5	TRBJ1-2	14	-	-	TGTGCCAGCAGTTACTCGATTCAGTTCGATGGCTACACCTTC	CASSYSIQFDGYTF
TRBV28	TRBJ2-1	14	-	TRBD2	TGTGCCAGCAGCCCCCGGACTAGCGGGAGAGAGCAGTTCTTC	CASSPRTSGREQFF
TRBV10-2	TRBJ2-1	15	-	TRBD2	TGCGCCAGCAGTCCCCTGCGGGGGGCTGACAATGAGCAGTTCTTC	CASSPLRGADNEQFF
TRBV28	TRBJ2-3	16	-	TRBD1	TGTGCCAGCAGTTTACCGCAGGGGGTTGGCACAGATACGCAGTATTTT	CASSLPQGVGTDTQYF
TRBV11-2	TRBJ2-3	15	-	-	TGTGCCAGCAGCTTAGACGGGCTAGCCGCAGATACGCAGTATTTT	CASSLDGLAADTQYF
TRBV15	TRBJ1-2	14	-	-	TGTGCCACCAGCAGAGATGCTACTAACTATGGCTACACCTTC	CATSRDATNYGYTF
TRBV29-1	TRBJ1-1	14	-	-	TGCAGCGCCAATGTAGGAGGCGGGGGCACTGAAGCTTTCTTT	CSANVGGGGTEAFF
TRBV27	TRBJ1-1	15	-	-	TGTGCCAGCAGCCGAGATGCGGGCGGGGTCACTGAAGCTTTCTTT	CASSRDAGGVTEAFF
TRBV5-1	TRBJ2-1	17	-	TRBD2	TGCGCCAGCAGCTTGGCACCGGGCGGGGGTCCCTACAATGAGCAGTTCTTC	CASSLAPGGGPYNEQFF
TRBV9	TRBJ2-5	15	-	TRBD2	TGTGCCAGCAGCCTGGGACTAGCGGGAAAAGAGACCCAGTACTTC	CASSLGLAGKETQYF
TRBV5-1	TRBJ2-1	14	-	TRBD2	TGCGCCAGCAGCCTGGACGGGAGGGACGGGGAGCAGTTCTTC	CASSLDGRDGEQFF
TRBV5-1	TRBJ2-5	15	-	-	TGCGCCAGCAGTGAGCGAGGGCTGCCACAAGAGACCCAGTACTTC	CASSERGLPQETQYF
TRBV19	TRBJ1-2	15	-	TRBD1	TGTGCCACCGACGATACAGGGGGCGCCGAGACTGGCTACACCTTC	CATDDTGGAETGYTF
TRBV7-2	TRBJ2-7	14	-	-	TGTGCCAGCAGCTCAACCCGGGACGGGGGCGAGCAGTACTTC	CASSSTRDGGEQYF